A selection of T cell receptor beta chains follows, all from one sample in a study of radiation and T cells in renal cell carcinoma. Measured with immunoSEQ multiplex PCR; TCRdb has only the in-frame clones, and not every one. The sample carries some 100,000 clones, 70% to 85% recorded once. The sample was blood, taken from a patient whose treatment included radiotherapy and nephrectomy. These receptors came from a man between 60 and 75 years old with renal cell carcinoma. CDR3s include the opening cysteine and the closing phenylalanine or tryptophan.

TRBV27,CASLTSGRAFYNEQFF
TRBV13,CASSKDRGSYEQYF
TRBV6-1,CASSETGPIYGYTF
TRBV27,CASSLFRATLPITSTDTQYF
TRBV5-1,CASSWTGTRVYEQYF
TRBV5-6,CASRSTSGSTNNEQFF
TRBV27,CASSLGTSGRYNEQFF
TRBV7-9,CASSRTGGAFYTGELFF
TRBV11-2,CASSLKLLLGEQFF
TRBV2,CASTENTEAFF
TRBV7-9,CASSLESDYRLYNEQFF
TRBV18,CASSRLPSGRGHEQFF
TRBV20-1,CSALRTVEAFF
TRBV5-1,CASSSGRGDEQFF
TRBV5-4,CASSLARQETQYF
TRBV6-5,CASSSGQGAWNTEAFF
TRBV29-1,CSVGTGGNGELFF
TRBV28,CAILRGGGHHNEQFF
TRBV28,CASSLAGQNEKLFF
TRBV5-6,CASSDQYPSDTQYF
TRBV4-1,CASSQDRIGQGYGYTF
TRBV9,CASSPNTGFAGANVLTF
TRBV2,CASSDSDLRSGRFPYEQFF
TRBV19,CASSDRDIGRERNTGELFF
TRBV28,CASSSPAGMGGNTIYF
TRBV4-2,CASSPRAPASTDTQYF
TRBV6-6,CASGKNAAGGANVLTF
TRBV12-5,CASGLARGTEAFF
TRBV10-1,CAGSDGFDTQYF
TRBV7-7,CASSLGRGSGNTIYF
TRBV10-3,CAINKKDQTGERRSSQYEQYF
TRBV10-3,CAIRPPTGGTQYF
TRBV5-4,CASSLVGGIENIQYF
TRBV4-1,CASSRTPLGAGDEKLFF
TRBV19,CASNGVAGGPVYEQYF
TRBV7-9,CASSHGGNTIYF
TRBV5-1,CASSFTPQQSGANVLTF
TRBV27,CASSSPLLAGVGREQYF
TRBV5-1,CASGLQGRTEAFF
TRBV28,CASSLGGSSYNEQFF
TRBV25-1,CASSESGTDTQYF
TRBV6-1,CASEGGQGTEAFF
TRBV28,CASSRPTGMGQPQHF
TRBV6-4,CASRGQGSYEQYF
TRBV10-2,CASSEGSMYSYEQYF
TRBV19,CASRRRGSGAQGQPQHF
TRBV5-1,CASSLDGGDSNQPQHF
TRBV28,CASSLGRTGGDTQYF